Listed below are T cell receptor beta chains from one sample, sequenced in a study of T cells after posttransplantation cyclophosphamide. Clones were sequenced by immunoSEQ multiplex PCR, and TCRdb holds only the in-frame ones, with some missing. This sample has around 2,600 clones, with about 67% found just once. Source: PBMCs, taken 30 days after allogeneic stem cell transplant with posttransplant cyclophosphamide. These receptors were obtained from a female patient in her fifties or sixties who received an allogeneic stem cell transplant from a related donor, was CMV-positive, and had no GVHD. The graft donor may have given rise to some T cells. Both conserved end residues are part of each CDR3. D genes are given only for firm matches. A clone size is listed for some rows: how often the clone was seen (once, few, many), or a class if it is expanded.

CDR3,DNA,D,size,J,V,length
CASSLGSTDTQYF,TGTGCCAGCAGCTTAGGCTCCACAGATACGCAGTATTTT,-,-,TRBJ2-3,TRBV7-3,13
CASSQGLELYEQYF,TGTGCTAGCAGCCAGGGACTAGAACTCTACGAGCAGTACTTC,TRBD2,few,TRBJ2-7,TRBV7-7,14
CASSLGLLAQETQYF,TGTGCCAGCAGCCTGGGACTCCTAGCACAAGAGACCCAGTACTTC,-,once,TRBJ2-5,TRBV7-3,15
CASSPGLAGAYEQYF,TGTGCCAGCAGTCCCGGACTAGCGGGGGCCTACGAGCAGTACTTC,TRBD2,-,TRBJ2-7,TRBV7-2,15
CASSLPDYGYTF,TGTGCCAGCAGCTTACCCGACTATGGCTACACCTTC,-,-,TRBJ1-2,TRBV7-8,12
CASNRDSSYEQYF,TGCGCCAGCAACCGGGACAGCTCCTACGAGCAGTACTTC,TRBD1,-,TRBJ2-7,TRBV5-1,13
CASSFGTGLETQYF,TGTGCCAGCAGCTTCGGGACAGGTCTTGAGACCCAGTACTTC,TRBD1,-,TRBJ2-5,TRBV5-6,14
CASSATSGRWNEQFF,TGTGCCAGCAGCGCGACTAGCGGGAGGTGGAATGAGCAGTTCTTC,TRBD2,once,TRBJ2-1,TRBV7-8,15
CASSKPGQLNTEAFF,TGTGCCAGCAGCAAACCGGGACAGCTGAACACTGAAGCTTTCTTT,TRBD1,few,TRBJ1-1,TRBV7-6,15
CASSVRGLANEQFF,TGTGCCAGCAGCGTTAGGGGACTAGCCAATGAGCAGTTCTTC,TRBD2,-,TRBJ2-1,TRBV9,14
CASSQGSSGGPQETQYF,TGTGCCAGCAGCCAAGGGTCTAGCGGGGGTCCACAAGAGACCCAGTACTTC,TRBD2,-,TRBJ2-5,TRBV4-2,17
CASSLQGGGNEKLFF,TGTGCCAGCAGCTTACAGGGAGGCGGTAATGAAAAACTGTTTTTT,-,few,TRBJ1-4,TRBV11-2,15
CASSVGDRARDTQYF,TGTGCCAGCAGCGTAGGGGACAGGGCCCGAGATACGCAGTATTTT,TRBD1,-,TRBJ2-3,TRBV9,15
CATRAVTINEQFF,TGCGCCACCAGGGCGGTCACAATAAATGAGCAGTTCTTC,-,-,TRBJ2-1,TRBV5-1,13